The present TCR beta chain was sequenced within a study of T-cell reconstitution after alpha-beta-depleted transplantation in children. Trimming shortened V by 0 bases and J by 8 bases, and 19 bases separated the two germline ends. Germline CDR1 is MNHEY and CDR2 is SVGAGI. CDR3 length: 16 amino acids. Unique molecular identifiers were built into the TCRbeta library. MiXCR was run by TCRdb on the PCR reads, yielding one entry per CDR3 protein. The data hold a few hundred thousand distinct CDR3 sequences, with around 13% observed a single time. This clonotype has only a few counts. The V and J genes are TRBV6-5 and TRBJ1-2; D unresolved. The material sequenced was PBMCs from the stem cell graft donor, taken from the stem cell graft. The origin of this receptor is a human donor who donated a stem cell graft to a child with combined immunodeficiency. This chain's CDR3 is CASSYSGSTPRKGYTF. In nucleotides, the CDR3 is TGTGCCAGCAGTTACTCGGGATCCACCCCTCGCAAAGGCTACACCTTC.